This TCR beta chain was sequenced during a study of blood T cell repertoires in COVID-19. Turning to the study itself: COVID-19 samples, acute and convalescent, were from the United States, Italy and Spain. T cells, B-cell-depleted T cells, or PBMCs provided the cDNA or gDNA that served as material.

Enrollment of patients from Seattle took place during active infection, with longitudinal follow-up. The V and J ends lost 4 bases and 4 bases, in that order; junction bases with no gene match: 4. The CDR3 extends over 12 amino acids. The V gene's germline CDR1 is GTSNPN and CDR2 SVGIG (reference sequence). As handled by the study authors: Reference gene primer amplification gave estimated nucleated cell counts. Produced via immunoSEQ multiplex PCR; TCRdb's table is partial and in-frame only. That table supplies the V and J calls and clone size; D and trimming were determined from the DNA. The sample includes 250,000 to 300,000 clones, 90% of them seen just once.

The specimen sequenced was peripheral blood. This clonotype was obtained from an older woman with COVID-19, enrolled during active disease. V usage is TRBV30 and J usage is TRBJ2-7; TRBD1 matches 7 bases. CDR3 protein: CAWTATGYEQYF. As DNA, the CDR3 is TGTGCCTGGACCGCGACAGGGTACGAGCAGTACTTC.